Given below is one T cell receptor beta chain in context. The entry originates in a study of blood T cell repertoires in COVID-19. Turning to the study itself: Whether acute or convalescent, the COVID-19 samples came from the United States, Italy and Spain.

In the study's own analysis: Estimates of nucleated cell counts were drawn from the amplification of reference gene primers. Profiling relied on immunoSEQ multiplex PCR, and the TCRdb table lists in-frame clones only, not all of them. V, J and clone size derive from that table, while D and trimming were established from the DNA sequence. Of tens of thousands of clones listed, just under 90% are singletons. The CDR3 consists of 16 residues. Trimming pared 6 bases from V and 7 bases from J, leaving 22 bases between. CDR1 is LNHDA, CDR2 SQIVND, per germline (reference sequence). The Seattle patients, enrolled during active infection, were followed longitudinally.

The sequenced sample consisted of peripheral blood. The receptor was derived from a man aged 35 to 55 with COVID-19, enrolled during active disease. The chain uses TRBV19 and TRBJ2-1; D possibly corresponds to TRBD1 (6 bases). In DNA form, the CDR3 reads TGTGCCAGTAGAAACGTCCGGGACACATCCAGAAATGAGCAGTTCTTC. Translation: CASRNVRDTSRNEQFF.